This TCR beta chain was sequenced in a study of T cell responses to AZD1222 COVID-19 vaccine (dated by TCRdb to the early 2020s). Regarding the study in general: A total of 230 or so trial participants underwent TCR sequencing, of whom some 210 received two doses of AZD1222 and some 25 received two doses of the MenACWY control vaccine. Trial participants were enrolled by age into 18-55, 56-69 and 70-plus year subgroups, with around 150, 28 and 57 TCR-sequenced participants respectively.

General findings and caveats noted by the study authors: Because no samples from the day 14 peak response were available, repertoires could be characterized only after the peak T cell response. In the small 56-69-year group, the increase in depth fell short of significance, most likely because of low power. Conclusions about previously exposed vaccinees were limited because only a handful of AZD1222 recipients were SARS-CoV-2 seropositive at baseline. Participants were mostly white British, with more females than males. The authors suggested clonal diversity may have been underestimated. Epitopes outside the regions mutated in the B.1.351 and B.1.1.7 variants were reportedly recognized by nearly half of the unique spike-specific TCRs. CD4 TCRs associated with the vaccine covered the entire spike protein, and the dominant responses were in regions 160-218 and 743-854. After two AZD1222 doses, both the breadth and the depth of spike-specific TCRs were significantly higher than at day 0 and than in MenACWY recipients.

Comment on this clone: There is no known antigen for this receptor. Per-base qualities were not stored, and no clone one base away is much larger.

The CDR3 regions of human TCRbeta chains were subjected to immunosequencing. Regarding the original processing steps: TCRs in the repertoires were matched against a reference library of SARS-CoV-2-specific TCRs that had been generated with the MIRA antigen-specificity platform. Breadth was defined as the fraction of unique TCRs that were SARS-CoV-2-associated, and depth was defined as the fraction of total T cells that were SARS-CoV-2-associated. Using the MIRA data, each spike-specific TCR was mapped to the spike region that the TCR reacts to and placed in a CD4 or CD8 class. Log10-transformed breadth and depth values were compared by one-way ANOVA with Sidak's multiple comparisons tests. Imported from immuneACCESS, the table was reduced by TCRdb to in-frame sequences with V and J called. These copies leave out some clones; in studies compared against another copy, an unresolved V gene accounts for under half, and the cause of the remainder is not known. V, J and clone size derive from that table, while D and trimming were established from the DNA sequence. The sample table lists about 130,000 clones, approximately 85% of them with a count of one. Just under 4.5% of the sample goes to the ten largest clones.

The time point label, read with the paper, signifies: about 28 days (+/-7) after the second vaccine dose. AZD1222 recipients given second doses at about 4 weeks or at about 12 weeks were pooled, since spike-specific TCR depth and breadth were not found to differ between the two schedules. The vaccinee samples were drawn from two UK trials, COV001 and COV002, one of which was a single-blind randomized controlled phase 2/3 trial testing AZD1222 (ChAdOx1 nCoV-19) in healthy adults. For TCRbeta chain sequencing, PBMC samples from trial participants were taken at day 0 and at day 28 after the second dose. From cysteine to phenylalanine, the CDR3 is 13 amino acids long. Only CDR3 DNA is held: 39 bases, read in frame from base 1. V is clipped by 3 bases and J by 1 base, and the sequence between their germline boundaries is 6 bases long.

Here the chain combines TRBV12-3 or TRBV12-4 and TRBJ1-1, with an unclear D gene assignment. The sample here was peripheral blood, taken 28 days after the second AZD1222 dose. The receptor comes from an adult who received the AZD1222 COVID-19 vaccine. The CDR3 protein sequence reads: CASSLGRNTEAFF. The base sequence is TGTGCCAGCAGTTTGGGGAGGAACACTGAAGCTTTCTTT.